What follows describes a single T cell receptor (beta chain). These data belong to a study of blood T cell repertoires in COVID-19. V shed 1 base, J shed 8 bases, and the junction held 7 bases outside the gene matches. Germline assignment: CDR1 WNHNN and CDR2 SYGVQD (reference sequence). The CDR3 covers 15 residues. The table came from immunoSEQ multiplex PCR; TCRdb's copy has only in-frame clones and leaves some out. The data show roughly 330,000 clones, with approximately 84% seen just once and roughly 10% held by the top ten. Individuals drawn from approximately 22 US areas were roughly 18 to 95 years old. Participant-given clinical history determined each cohort assignment. Symptom resolution, clearance, or two negative PCRs marked the recovered donors of Cohort 3.

The clonotype was recovered from a woman under 30 who had recovered from COVID-19. This sequence joins TRBV10-1 and TRBJ2-3; 9 bases agree with TRBD2. The sample was PBMCs or T cells enriched from blood (not recorded which). CDR3 coding DNA: TGCGCCAGCAGTGAGTTAGCGGGAGATGGGGGTACGCAGTATTTT. Residues: CASSELAGDGGTQYF.